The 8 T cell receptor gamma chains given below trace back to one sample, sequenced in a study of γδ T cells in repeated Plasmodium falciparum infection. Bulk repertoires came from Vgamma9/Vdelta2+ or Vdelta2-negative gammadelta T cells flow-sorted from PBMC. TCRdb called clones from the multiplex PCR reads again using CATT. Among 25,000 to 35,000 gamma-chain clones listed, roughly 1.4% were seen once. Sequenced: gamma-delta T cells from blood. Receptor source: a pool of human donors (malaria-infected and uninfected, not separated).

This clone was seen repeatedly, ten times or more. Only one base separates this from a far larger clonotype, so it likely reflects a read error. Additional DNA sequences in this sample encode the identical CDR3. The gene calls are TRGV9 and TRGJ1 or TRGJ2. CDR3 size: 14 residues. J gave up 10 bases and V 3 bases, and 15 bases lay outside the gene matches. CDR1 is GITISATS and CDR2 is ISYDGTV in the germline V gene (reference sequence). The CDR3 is CALWELGVAKKKLF. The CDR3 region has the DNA TGTGCCTTGTGGGAGCTCGGGGTAGCCAAAAAGAAACTCTTT.

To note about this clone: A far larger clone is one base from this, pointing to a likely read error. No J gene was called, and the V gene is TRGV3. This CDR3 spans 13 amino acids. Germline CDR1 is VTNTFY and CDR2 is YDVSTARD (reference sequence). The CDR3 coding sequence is TGTGCCACCTGGGACAGGGCTAATTATAAGAAGCTCTTT. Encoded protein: CATWDRANYKKLF.

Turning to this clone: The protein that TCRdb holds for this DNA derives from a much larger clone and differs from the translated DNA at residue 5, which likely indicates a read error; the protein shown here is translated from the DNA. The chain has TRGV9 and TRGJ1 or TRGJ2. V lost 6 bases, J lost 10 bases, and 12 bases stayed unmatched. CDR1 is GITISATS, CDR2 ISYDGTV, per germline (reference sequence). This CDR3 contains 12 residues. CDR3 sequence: CALWKPRVKKLF. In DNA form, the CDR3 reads TGTGCCTTGTGGAAGCCCCGAGTGAAGAAACTCTTT.

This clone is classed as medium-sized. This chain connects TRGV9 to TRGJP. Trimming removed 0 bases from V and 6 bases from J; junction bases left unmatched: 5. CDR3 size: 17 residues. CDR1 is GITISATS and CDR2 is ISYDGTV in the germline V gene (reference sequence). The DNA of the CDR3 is TGTGCCTTGTGGGAGGTGGAGTCAGAGTTGGGCAAAAAAATCAAGGTATTT. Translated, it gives CALWEVESELGKKIKVF.

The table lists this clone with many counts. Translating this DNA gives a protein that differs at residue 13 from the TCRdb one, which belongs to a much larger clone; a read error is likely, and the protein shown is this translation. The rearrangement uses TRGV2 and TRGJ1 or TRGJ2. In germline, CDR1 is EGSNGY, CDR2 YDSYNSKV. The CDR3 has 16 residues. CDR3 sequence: CATWDGILPNYYRKLF. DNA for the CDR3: TGTGCCACCTGGGACGGAATCCTTCCGAATTATTATAGGAAACTCTTT.

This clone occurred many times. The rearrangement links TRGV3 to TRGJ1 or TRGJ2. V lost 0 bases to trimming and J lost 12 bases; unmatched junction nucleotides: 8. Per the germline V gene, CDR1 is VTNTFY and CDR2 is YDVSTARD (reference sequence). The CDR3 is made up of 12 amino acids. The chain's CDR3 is CATWDRRMRKLF. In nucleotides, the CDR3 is TGTGCCACCTGGGACAGGCGTATGAGGAAACTCTTT.

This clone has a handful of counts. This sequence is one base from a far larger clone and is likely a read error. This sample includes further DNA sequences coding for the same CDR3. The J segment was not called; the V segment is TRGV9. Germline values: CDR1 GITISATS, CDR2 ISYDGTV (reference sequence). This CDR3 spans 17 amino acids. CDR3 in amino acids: CALWEVKQELGKKIKVF. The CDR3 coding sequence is TGTGCCTTGTGGGAGGTGAAGCAAGAGTTGGGCAAAAAAATCAAGGTGTTT.

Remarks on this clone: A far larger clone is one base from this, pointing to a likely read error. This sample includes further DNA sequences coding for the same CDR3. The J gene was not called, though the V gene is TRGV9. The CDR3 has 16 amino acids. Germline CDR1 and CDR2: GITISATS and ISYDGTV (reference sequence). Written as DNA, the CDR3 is TGTGCCTTGTGGGATTTGCGGGAGTTGGGCAAAAAAATCAAGGTGTTT. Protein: CALWDLRELGKKIKVF.